This TCR beta chain was recorded in a study of shared clonotypes between healthy human individuals. Whole-study findings and limits: Sampling covered blood only; tissue repertoires likely differ.

CD4+ cells underwent separation, giving CD45RA+ naive and CD45RA-negative memory subsets. CDR3 length: 16 residues. The germline V gene has CDR1 SGDLS and CDR2 YYNGEE. The germline V and J ends were trimmed by 0 bases and 2 bases, with 14 bases remaining between them. A note on this clone: Its antigen remains unidentified. Additional DNA sequences in this sample encode the identical CDR3.

TCRdb keeps only in-frame clones here, not all; method: immunoSEQ multiplex PCR. The sample has roughly 2.5 million clones, over 85% seen once; the top ten hold about 0.13%. The rearrangement uses TRBV9 and TRBJ2-5; D is tentatively TRBD1 or TRBD2 (6 bases each). This clonotype was obtained from a man aged 18 to 30 in good health. The sample was naive CD4+ T cells sorted from blood. Specified subset: CD45RA+ positively selected. The CDR3 DNA is TGTGCCAGCAGCGTAGGTGTCAGGGGAGGTCAAGAGACCCAGTACTTC. Encoded protein: CASSVGVRGGQETQYF.